This T cell receptor beta chain came from a study of cytomegalovirus exposure and HLA in healthy donors. Unrecorded immune exposure was likely among donors, who were nominally healthy when sampled. Trimming pared 4 bases from V and 2 bases from J, leaving 14 bases between. The length of the CDR3 is 15 residues. Germline values: CDR1 SGDLS, CDR2 YYNGEE. PCR was performed using 60 Vbeta and 13 Jbeta primers. Method: immunoSEQ multiplex PCR; TCRdb's copy keeps in-frame clones and lacks some. The sample holds 100,000 to 150,000 clones, around three quarters seen once. The sequencing input was PBMCs. This sequence was found in a young man in good health and CMV-seronegative. V usage is TRBV9 and J usage is TRBJ2-3; D perhaps matches TRBD2 (5 bases). CDR3 sequence: CASSPREGATDTQYF. The DNA for the CDR3 is TGTGCCAGCAGCCCTCGAGAGGGCGCCACAGATACGCAGTATTTT.